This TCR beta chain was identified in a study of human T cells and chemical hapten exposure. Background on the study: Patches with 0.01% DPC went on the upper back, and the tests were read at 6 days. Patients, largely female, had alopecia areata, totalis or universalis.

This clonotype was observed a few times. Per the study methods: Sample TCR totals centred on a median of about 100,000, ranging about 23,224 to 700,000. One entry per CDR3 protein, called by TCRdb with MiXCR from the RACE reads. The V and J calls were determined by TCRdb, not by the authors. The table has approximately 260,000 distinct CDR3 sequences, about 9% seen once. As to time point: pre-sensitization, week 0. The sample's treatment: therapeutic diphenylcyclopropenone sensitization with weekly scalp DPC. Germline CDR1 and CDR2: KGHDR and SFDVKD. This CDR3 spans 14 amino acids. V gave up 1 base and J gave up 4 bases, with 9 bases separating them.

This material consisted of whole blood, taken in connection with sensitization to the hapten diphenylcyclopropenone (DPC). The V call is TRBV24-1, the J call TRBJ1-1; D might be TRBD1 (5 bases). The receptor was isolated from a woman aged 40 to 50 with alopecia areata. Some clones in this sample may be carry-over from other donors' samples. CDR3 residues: CATSDFGGVTEAFF. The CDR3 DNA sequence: TGTGCCACCAGTGATTTTGGAGGGGTCACTGAAGCTTTCTTT.